This T cell receptor beta chain was sequenced during a study of T cell changes during pregnancy in multiple sclerosis. The CDR3 is 11 amino acids. CDR1 SQVTM and CDR2 ANQGSEA come from the germline V gene. Trimming took 4 bases from V and 6 from J, leaving 9 bases between them. Profiling relied on immunoSEQ multiplex PCR, and the TCRdb table lists in-frame clones only, not all of them. The data contain more than 40,000 clones, 85% to 95% of them singletons. The source was CD4+ T cells from peripheral blood mononuclear cells, collected in the third trimester of pregnancy. V and J are TRBV29-1 and TRBJ2-5; D uncertain. The TCR comes from a female donor with multiple sclerosis, enrolled in a pregnancy study. The CDR3 spells CSVGWAQTQYF. The CDR3 region has the DNA TGCAGCGTTGGTTGGGCCCAGACCCAGTACTTC.